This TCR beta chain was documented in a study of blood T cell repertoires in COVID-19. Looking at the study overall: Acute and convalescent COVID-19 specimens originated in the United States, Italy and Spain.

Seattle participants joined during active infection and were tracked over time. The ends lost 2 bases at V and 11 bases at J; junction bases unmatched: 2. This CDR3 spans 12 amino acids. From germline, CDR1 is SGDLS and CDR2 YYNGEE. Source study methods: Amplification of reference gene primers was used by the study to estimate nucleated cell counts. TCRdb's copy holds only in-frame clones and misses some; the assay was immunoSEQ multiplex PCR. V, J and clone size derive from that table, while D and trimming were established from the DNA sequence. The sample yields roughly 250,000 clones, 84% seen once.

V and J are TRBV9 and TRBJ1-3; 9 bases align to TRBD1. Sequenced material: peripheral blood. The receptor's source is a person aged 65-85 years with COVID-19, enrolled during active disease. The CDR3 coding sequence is TGTGCCAGCAGCGTGGACAGGGGCCCCATATATTTT. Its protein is CASSVDRGPIYF.